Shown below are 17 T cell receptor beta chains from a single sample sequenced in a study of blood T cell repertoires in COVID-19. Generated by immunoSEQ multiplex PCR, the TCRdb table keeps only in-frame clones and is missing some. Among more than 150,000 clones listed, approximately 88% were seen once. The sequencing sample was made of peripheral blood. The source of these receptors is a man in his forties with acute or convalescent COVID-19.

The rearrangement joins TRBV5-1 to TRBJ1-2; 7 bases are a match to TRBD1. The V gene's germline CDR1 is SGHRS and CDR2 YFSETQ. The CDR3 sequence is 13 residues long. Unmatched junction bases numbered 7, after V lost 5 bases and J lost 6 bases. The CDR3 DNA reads TGCGCCAGCAGAAGAGACAGGGTGAATGGCTACACCTTC. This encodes CASRRDRVNGYTF.

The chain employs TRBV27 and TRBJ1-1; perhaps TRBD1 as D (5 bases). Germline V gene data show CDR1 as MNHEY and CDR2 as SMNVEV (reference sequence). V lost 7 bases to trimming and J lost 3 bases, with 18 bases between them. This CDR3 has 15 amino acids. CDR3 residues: CASTPAGRRYTEAFF. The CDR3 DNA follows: TGTGCCAGCACCCCAGCGGGGCGGAGGTACACTGAAGCTTTCTTT.

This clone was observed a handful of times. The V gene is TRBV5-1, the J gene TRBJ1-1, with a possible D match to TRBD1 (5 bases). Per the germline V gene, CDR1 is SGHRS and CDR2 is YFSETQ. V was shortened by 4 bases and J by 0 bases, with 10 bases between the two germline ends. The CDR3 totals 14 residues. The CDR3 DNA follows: TGCGCCAGCAGCGGCGGGACGTTGAACACTGAAGCTTTCTTT. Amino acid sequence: CASSGGTLNTEAFF.

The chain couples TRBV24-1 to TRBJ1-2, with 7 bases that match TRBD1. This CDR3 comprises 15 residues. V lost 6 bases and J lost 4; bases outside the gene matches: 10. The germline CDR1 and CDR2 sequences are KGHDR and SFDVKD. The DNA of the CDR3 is TGTGCCACCAGTCCCACCGGGGGACAGAGCTATGGCTACACCTTC. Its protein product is CATSPTGGQSYGYTF.

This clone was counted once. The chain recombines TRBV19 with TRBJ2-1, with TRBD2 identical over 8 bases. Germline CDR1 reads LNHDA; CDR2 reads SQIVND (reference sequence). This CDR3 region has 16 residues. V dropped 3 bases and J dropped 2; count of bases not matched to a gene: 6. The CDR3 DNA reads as TGTGCCAGTAGTATGGGGCTAGCGGGCACCTACAATGAGCAGTTCTTC. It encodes CASSMGLAGTYNEQFF.

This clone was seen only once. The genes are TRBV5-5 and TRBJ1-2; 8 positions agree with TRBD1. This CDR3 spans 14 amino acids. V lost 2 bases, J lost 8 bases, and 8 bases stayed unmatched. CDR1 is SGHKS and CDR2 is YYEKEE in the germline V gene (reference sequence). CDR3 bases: TGTGCCAGCAGCTTCTGGACAGGGCTAGAGGGCTACACCTTC. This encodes CASSFWTGLEGYTF.

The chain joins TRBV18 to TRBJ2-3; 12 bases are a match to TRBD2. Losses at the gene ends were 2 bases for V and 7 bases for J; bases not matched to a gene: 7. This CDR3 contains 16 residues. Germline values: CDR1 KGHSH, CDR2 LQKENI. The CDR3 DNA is TGTGCCAGCTCACCAAGAGGCGGACTAGCGGGGTATACGCAGTATTTT. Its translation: CASSPRGGLAGYTQYF.

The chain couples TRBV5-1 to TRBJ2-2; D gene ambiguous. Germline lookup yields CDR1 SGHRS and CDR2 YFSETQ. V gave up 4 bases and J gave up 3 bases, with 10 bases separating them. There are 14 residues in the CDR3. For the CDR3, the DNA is TGCGCCAGCAGCACGAACAGAGACACCGGGGAGCTGTTTTTT. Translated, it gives CASSTNRDTGELFF.

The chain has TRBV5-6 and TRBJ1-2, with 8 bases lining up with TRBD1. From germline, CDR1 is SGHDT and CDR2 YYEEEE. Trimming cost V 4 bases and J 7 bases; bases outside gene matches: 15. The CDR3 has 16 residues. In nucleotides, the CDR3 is TGTGCCAGCAGCCCTCAGGGCCCTGCAGGGGGCTTTGGCTACACCTTC. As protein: CASSPQGPAGGFGYTF.

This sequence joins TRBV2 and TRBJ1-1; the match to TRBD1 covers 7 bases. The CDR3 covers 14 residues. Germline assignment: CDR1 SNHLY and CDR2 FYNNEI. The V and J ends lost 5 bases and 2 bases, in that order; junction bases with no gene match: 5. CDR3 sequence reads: CASSRDRKNTEAFF. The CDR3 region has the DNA TGTGCCAGCAGTCGGGACAGAAAAAACACTGAAGCTTTCTTT.

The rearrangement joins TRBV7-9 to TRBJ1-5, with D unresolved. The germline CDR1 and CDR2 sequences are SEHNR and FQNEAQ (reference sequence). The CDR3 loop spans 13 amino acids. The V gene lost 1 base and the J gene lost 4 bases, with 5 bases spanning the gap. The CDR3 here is CASSLGTNQPQHF. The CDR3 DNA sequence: TGTGCCAGCAGCTTAGGTACAAATCAGCCCCAGCATTTT.

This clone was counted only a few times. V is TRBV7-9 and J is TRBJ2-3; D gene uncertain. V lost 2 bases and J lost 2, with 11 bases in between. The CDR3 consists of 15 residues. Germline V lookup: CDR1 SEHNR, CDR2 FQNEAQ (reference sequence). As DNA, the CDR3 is TGTGCCAGCAGCTTATGGGCGAGTGTCACAGATACGCAGTATTTT. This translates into CASSLWASVTDTQYF.

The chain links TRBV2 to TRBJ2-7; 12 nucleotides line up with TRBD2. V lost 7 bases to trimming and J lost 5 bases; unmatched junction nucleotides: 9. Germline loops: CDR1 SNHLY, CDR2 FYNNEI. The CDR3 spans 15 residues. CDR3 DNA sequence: TGTGCCAGCAACGTAGGGCCTAGCGGGGGGGACGAGCAGTACTTC. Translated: CASNVGPSGGDEQYF.

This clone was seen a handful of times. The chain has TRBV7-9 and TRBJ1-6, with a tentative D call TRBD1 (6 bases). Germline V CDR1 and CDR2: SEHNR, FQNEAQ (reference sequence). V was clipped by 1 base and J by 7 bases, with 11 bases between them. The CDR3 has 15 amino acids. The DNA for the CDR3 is TGTGCCAGCAGCTTAGAGGCAGGGGCCAATTCACCCCTCCACTTT. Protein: CASSLEAGANSPLHF. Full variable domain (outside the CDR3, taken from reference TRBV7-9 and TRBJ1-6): DTGVSQNPRHKITKRGQNVTFRCDPISEHNRLYWYRQTLGQGPEFLTYFQNEAQLEKSRLLSDRFSAERPKGSFSTLEIQRTEQGDSAMYLCASSLEAGANSPLHFGNGTRLTVT.

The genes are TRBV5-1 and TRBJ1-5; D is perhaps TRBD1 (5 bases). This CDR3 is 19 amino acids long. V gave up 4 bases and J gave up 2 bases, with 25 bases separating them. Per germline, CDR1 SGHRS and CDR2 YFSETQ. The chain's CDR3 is CASSHRQSRGFRGNQPQHF. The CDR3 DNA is TGCGCCAGCAGCCACCGACAGAGTCGGGGGTTTCGAGGCAATCAGCCCCAGCATTTT.

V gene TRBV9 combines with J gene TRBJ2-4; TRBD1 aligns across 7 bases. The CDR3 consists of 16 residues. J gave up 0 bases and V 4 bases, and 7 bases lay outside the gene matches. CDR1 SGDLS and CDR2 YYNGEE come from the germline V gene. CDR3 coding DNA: TGTGCCAGCAGCTTAGGACAGGAGGTAGCCAAAAACATTCAGTACTTC. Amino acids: CASSLGQEVAKNIQYF. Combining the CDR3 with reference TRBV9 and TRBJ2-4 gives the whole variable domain DSGVTQTPKHLITATGQRVTLRCSPRSGDLSVYWYQQSLDQGLQFLIQYYNGEERAKGNILERFSAQQFPDLHSELNLSSLELGDSALYFCASSLGQEVAKNIQYFGAGTRLSVL.

The DNA of the CDR3 is TGTGCCAGCAGCTTAGGGCAGGGAAACATTCAGTACTTC. The encoded protein is CASSLGQGNIQYF. The rearrangement joins TRBV13 to TRBJ2-4; perhaps TRBD1 as D (5 bases). This CDR3 comprises 13 residues. Germline values: CDR1 PRHDT, CDR2 FYEKMQ (reference sequence). V was shortened by 0 bases and J by 6 bases, with 6 bases between the two germline ends.